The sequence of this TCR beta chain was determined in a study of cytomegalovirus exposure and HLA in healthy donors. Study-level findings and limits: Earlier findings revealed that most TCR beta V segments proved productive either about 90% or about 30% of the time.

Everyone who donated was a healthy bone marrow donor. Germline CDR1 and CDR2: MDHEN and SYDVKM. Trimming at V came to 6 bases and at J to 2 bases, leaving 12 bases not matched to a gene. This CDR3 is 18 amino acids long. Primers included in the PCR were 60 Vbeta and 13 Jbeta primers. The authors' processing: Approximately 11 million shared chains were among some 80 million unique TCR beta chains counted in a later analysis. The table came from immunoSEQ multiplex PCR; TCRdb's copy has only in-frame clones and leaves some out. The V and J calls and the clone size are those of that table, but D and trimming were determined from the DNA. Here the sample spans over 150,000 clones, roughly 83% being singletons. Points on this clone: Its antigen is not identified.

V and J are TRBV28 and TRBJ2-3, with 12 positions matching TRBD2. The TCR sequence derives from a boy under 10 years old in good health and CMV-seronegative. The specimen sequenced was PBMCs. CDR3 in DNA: TGTGCCAGCAGCTCCTCGTTCCGACTAGCGGGGGACACAGATACGCAGTATTTT. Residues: CASSSSFRLAGDTDTQYF. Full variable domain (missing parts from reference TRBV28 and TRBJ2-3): DVKVTQSSRYLVKRTGEKVFLECVQDMDHENMFWYRQDPGLGLRLIYFSYDVKMKEKGDIPEGYSVSREKKERFSLILESASTNQTSMYLCASSSSFRLAGDTDTQYFGPGTRLTVL.